One and the same sample provided the 21 T cell receptor beta chains below, sequenced in a study of regulatory T cells in long-lasting Graves disease. Building of the TCR beta libraries involved iRepertoire HTBI primers and Arm-PCR of CDR3 regions. A single record per CDR3 protein comes from TCRdb applying MiXCR to the multiplex PCR reads. The table shows around 500,000 distinct CDR3 sequences, with about 16% occurring only once. Time point indicated: newly diagnosed GD, antithyroid drugs for less than 3 months. Researchers made the TCR library from RNA that was extracted from PBMCs. This sample also appeared in a second study, on T cells in Graves' hyperthyroidism and ophthalmopathy.

The source was peripheral blood mononuclear cells (PBMCs), collected at new diagnosis, from a patient treated with antithyroid drugs. The origin of the receptors is a woman aged 35-60 years with Graves disease.

V gene TRBV4-1 combines with J gene TRBJ1-1, with D hard to call. V lost 3 bases, J lost 5 bases, and 10 bases lay in between. The CDR3 has 13 residues. Per germline, CDR1 MGHRA and CDR2 YSYEKL. DNA of the CDR3: TGCGCCAGCAGCCAGGAGGTTATTACTGAAGCTTTCTTT. Encoded protein: CASSQEVITEAFF.

This clonotype was counted ten times or more. This chain uses TRBV18 with TRBJ1-1; D unresolved. In germline, CDR1 is KGHSH, CDR2 LQKENI. There are 15 residues in the CDR3. Trimming cost V 3 bases and J 4 bases, with 15 bases left between them. The CDR3 DNA sequence: TGTGCCAGCTCACCTCCGAACGAGGGTAGCACTGAAGCTTTCTTT. This translates into CASSPPNEGSTEAFF. Supplemented by reference TRBV18 and TRBJ1-1, the full variable domain reads NAGVMQNPRHLVRRRGQEARLRCSPMKGHSHVYWYRQLPEEGLKFMVYLQKENIIDESGMPKERFSAEFPKEGPSILRIQQVVRGDSAAYFCASSPPNEGSTEAFFGQGTRLTVV.

This clonotype was recorded at least ten times. The chain couples TRBV18 to TRBJ1-1; D unclear. V was shortened by 2 bases and J by 8 bases, with 3 bases between the two germline ends. The CDR3 runs 10 residues. The germline gives CDR1 KGHSH, CDR2 LQKENI. CDR3 sequence reads: CASSPGEAFF. CDR3 sequence (DNA): TGTGCCAGCTCACCAGGGGAAGCTTTCTTT.

Ten or more counts support this clonotype. This chain uses TRBV3-1 with TRBJ2-3; D is possibly TRBD2 (5 bases). Germline V gives CDR1 LGHDT, CDR2 YNNKEL (reference sequence). This CDR3 is 15 amino acids long. V shed 1 base and J shed 2 bases, with 10 bases lying between them. CDR3 in DNA: TGTGCCAGCAGCCAAGTCGGCGGGTCCACAGATACGCAGTATTTT. Its translation is CASSQVGGSTDTQYF.

This clonotype showed up many times. The chain is built from TRBV7-9 and TRBJ2-3; 7 positions match TRBD1. J gave up 3 bases and V 3 bases, and 3 bases lay outside the gene matches. This CDR3 contains 14 residues. From germline, CDR1 is SEHNR and CDR2 FQNEAQ (reference sequence). In DNA, the CDR3 is TGTGCCAGCAGCTTTCACAGGGGAACAGATACGCAGTATTTT. It encodes CASSFHRGTDTQYF.

The chain recombines TRBV28 with TRBJ2-6; tentatively, D is TRBD1 (6 bases). The germline V and J ends were trimmed by 5 bases and 2 bases, with 10 bases remaining between them. There are 15 residues in the CDR3. Germline values: CDR1 MDHEN, CDR2 SYDVKM. The CDR3 loop reads CASSPEGAGANVLTF. CDR3 DNA: TGTGCCAGCAGTCCCGAGGGGGCTGGGGCCAACGTCCTGACTTTC.

The sample holds a few counts of this clonotype. An end of the junction does not agree with germline; a read error may underlie this. This chain connects TRBV7-2 to TRBJ2-4, with D unclear. CDR1 is SGHTA, CDR2 FQGNSA, per germline. The CDR3 consists of 17 residues. CDR3 loop: CASSLAFSQVAKSIQYF. CDR3 DNA: TGTGCCAGCAGCTTAGCGTTCTCCCAGGTAGCCAAAAGCATTCAGTACTTC.

This clonotype was counted only a few times. A clone one base away is much larger, so this may be a read error. The chain carries TRBV6-2 or TRBV6-3 and TRBJ1-2; D gene uncertain. The CDR3 has 12 amino acids. Deletions cut 5 bases from V and 4 bases from J, with 8 bases between. CDR1 is MNHEY and CDR2 is SVGEGT in the germline V gene. This chain's CDR3 is CASSDAAYGYTF. The CDR3 coding sequence is TGTGCCAGCAGTGACGCGGCCTATGGCTACACCTTC.

The chain employs TRBV19 and TRBJ1-5; no clear D gene. This CDR3 spans 14 amino acids. V was shortened by 5 bases and J by 1 base, with 9 bases between the two germline ends. Germline V gene lookup returns CDR1 LNHDA and CDR2 SQIVND (reference sequence). As DNA, the CDR3 is TGTGCCAGTAGTTTCGGTCCAAGCAATCAGCCCCAGCATTTT. Amino acid sequence: CASSFGPSNQPQHF.

At least ten counts were recorded for this clonotype. The rearrangement joins TRBV12-3 or TRBV12-4 to TRBJ2-2, with 7 bases matching TRBD2. The CDR3 contains 15 residues. V was clipped by 7 bases and J by 6 bases; unmatched bases: 11. CDR3 nucleotides: TGTGCCAGCACCCTGGGAGCGGGGACGGCCGGGGAGCTGTTTTTT. Protein: CASTLGAGTAGELFF.

In DNA form, the CDR3 reads TGTGCCAGCAGCTCCAGGGATAGCAATCAGCCCCAGCATTTT. Translated, it gives CASSSRDSNQPQHF. The V gene is TRBV6-1, the J gene TRBJ1-5, with D maybe TRBD1 (5 bases). Germline CDR1 and CDR2: MNHNS and SASEGT. The CDR3 loop spans 14 amino acids. Trimming removed 6 bases from V and 0 bases from J, with 9 bases in between.

This clonotype was picked up many times. The chain uses TRBV28 and TRBJ1-1; 7 nucleotides agree with TRBD1. CDR1 is MDHEN, CDR2 SYDVKM, per germline. The J segment lost 8 bases and the V segment lost 1 base, leaving 4 bases of the junction unmatched. The CDR3 extends over 13 amino acids. Here the CDR3 reads CASSLLEGGEAFF. As DNA, the CDR3 is TGTGCCAGCAGTTTATTAGAAGGGGGCGAAGCTTTCTTT.

This clonotype was recorded many times. The chain uses TRBV12-3 or TRBV12-4 and TRBJ2-7; D might be TRBD1 or TRBD2, each matching 5 bases. This CDR3 has 17 amino acids. The ends were cut back, 5 bases at V and 5 bases at J, with 25 bases in the middle. In nucleotides, the CDR3 is TGTGCCAGCAGTCCCGCCCGAGGGGTTTCGAGGGCCAACGAGCAGTACTTC. This encodes CASSPARGVSRANEQYF.

This clonotype was picked up many times. The chain recombines TRBV18 with TRBJ2-7, with D perhaps matching TRBD1 (6 bases). This CDR3 is built from 12 residues. CDR1 and CDR2 (germline): KGHSH, LQKENI. V dropped 6 bases and J dropped 12 bases, with 18 bases sitting between them. The CDR3 DNA is TGTGCCAGCTCGAACAGGGACGGCGTGGGGTACTTC. It translates to CASSNRDGVGYF.

In this sample, this clonotype turned up many times. This chain uses TRBV11-2 with TRBJ2-7, with 7 bases matching TRBD2. V lost 6 bases, J lost 2 bases, and 13 bases stayed unmatched. Germline V gene sequence: CDR1 SGHAT, CDR2 FQNNGV. There are 16 residues in the CDR3. The CDR3 DNA reads TGTGCCAGCAGATCTATTCGCGGGGGATTCGCCTACGAGCAGTACTTC. Its translation: CASRSIRGGFAYEQYF.

As concerns this clonotype: A much larger clone is a single base away; this may be a read error. CDR3 sequence: CSSSAPGRGYEQYF. The CDR3 DNA reads TGTTCCAGCAGTGCACCGGGACGTGGGTACGAGCAGTACTTC. This sequence joins TRBV6-1 and TRBJ2-7, with D possibly being TRBD1 or TRBD2 (5 bases each). Germline V gene data show CDR1 as MNHNS and CDR2 as SASEGT. The length of the CDR3 is 14 residues.

V is TRBV20-1 and J is TRBJ2-4; D might be TRBD1 (6 bases). Trimming cost V 5 bases and J 8 bases, with 13 bases left between them. The CDR3 runs to 12 residues. Germline V gene lookup returns CDR1 DFQATT and CDR2 SNEGSKA (reference sequence). This CDR3 is CSAGTQEDIQYF. The DNA for the CDR3 is TGCAGTGCTGGGACACAAGAGGACATTCAGTACTTC.

This chain connects TRBV3-1 to TRBJ2-5; unclear D gene. V shed 4 bases and J shed 4 bases, with 13 bases lying between them. Germline CDR1 and CDR2: LGHDT and YNNKEL (reference sequence). The CDR3 extends over 14 amino acids. The chain's CDR3 is CASSLWARGETQYF. The CDR3 DNA reads as TGTGCCAGCAGCCTTTGGGCTCGCGGAGAGACCCAGTACTTC.

This clonotype was counted a few times. The chain joins TRBV12-3 or TRBV12-4 to TRBJ1-5, with D possibly matching TRBD1 (6 bases). The ends were cut back, 8 bases at V and 1 base at J, with 12 bases in the middle. The CDR3 spans 14 residues. The DNA for the CDR3 is TGTGCCAGCCGCAATCAGGGGAGCAATCAGCCCCAGCATTTT. This codes for CASRNQGSNQPQHF.

This clonotype was counted at least ten times. The chain joins TRBV12-3 or TRBV12-4 to TRBJ2-5; 14 nucleotides line up with TRBD2. This CDR3 region has 15 residues. V gave up 6 bases and J gave up 6 bases; unmatched junction bases: 6. This CDR3 is CASSPGLAGVQTQYF. Here the CDR3 DNA reads TGTGCCAGCAGCCCGGGACTAGCGGGGGTGCAGACCCAGTACTTC.

The rearrangement joins TRBV5-1 to TRBJ1-4; D might be TRBD1 (5 bases). This CDR3 has 16 residues. Germline loops: CDR1 SGHRS, CDR2 YFSETQ. V was clipped by 4 bases and J by 0 bases, with 13 bases between them. CDR3 nucleotide sequence: TGCGCCAGCAGCCCGGGACTGGTGACAACTAATGAAAAACTGTTTTTT. It translates to CASSPGLVTTNEKLFF.